A single sample gave rise to the 9 T cell receptor beta chains below, sequenced in a study of blood T cell repertoires in COVID-19. Clones were sequenced by immunoSEQ multiplex PCR, and TCRdb holds only the in-frame ones, with some missing. The table includes some 180,000 clones, more than 75% detected once. Specimen: peripheral blood. These receptors all stem from a man in his forties with active or convalescent COVID-19.

The V call is TRBV2, the J call TRBJ2-1; no clear D gene. The CDR3 has 13 residues. The germline CDR1 and CDR2 sequences are SNHLY and FYNNEI. Trimming shortened V by 1 base and J by 5 bases, and 6 bases separated the two germline ends. CDR3 nucleotides: TGTGCCAGCAGTGAAGAGATAGACAATGAGCAGTTCTTC. Protein: CASSEEIDNEQFF.

The V and J genes are TRBV7-6 and TRBJ1-4; TRBD1 agrees at 7 bases. Looked up from germline, CDR1 is SGHVS and CDR2 is FNYEAQ. The CDR3 runs 13 residues. V gave up 5 bases and J gave up 6 bases; unmatched junction bases: 3. CDR3 sequence (DNA): TGTGCCAGCAGCACCGGGACAGATGAAAAACTGTTTTTT. Protein sequence: CASSTGTDEKLFF.

This chain uses TRBV19 with TRBJ2-2; 10 nucleotides match TRBD1. Unmatched junction bases numbered 3, after V lost 3 bases and J lost 5 bases. The CDR3 runs 15 residues. Germline V gene data show CDR1 as LNHDA and CDR2 as SQIVND (reference sequence). The CDR3 nucleotides read TGTGCCAGTAGTATTGGGACAGGGGATACCGGGGAGCTGTTTTTT. This sequence encodes CASSIGTGDTGELFF.

This chain uses TRBV9 with TRBJ2-1; D perhaps matches TRBD1 (6 bases). CDR3 size: 15 residues. Germline CDR1 and CDR2: SGDLS and YYNGEE. Trimming left V 3 bases short and J 0 bases short, with 10 bases between. Here the CDR3 DNA reads TGTGCCAGCAGCGCGAACAGGGCCTCCTACAATGAGCAGTTCTTC. It translates to CASSANRASYNEQFF.

The V gene is TRBV29-1, the J gene TRBJ1-4, with 9 bases identical to TRBD1. The CDR3 has 14 amino acids. The V and J ends lost 6 bases and 7 bases, in that order; junction bases with no gene match: 9. Germline loops: CDR1 SQVTM, CDR2 ANQGSEA. This CDR3 reads CSVQAGTGREKLFF. The CDR3 bases are TGCAGCGTCCAGGCCGGGACAGGGCGTGAAAAACTGTTTTTT.

The V gene is TRBV7-9, the J gene TRBJ1-2; a weak D match, TRBD1 (5 bases). CDR1 SEHNR and CDR2 FQNEAQ come from the germline V gene (reference sequence). The V end lost 8 bases, the J end lost 5 bases, and 12 bases lay between the germline ends. The CDR3 totals 12 residues. The CDR3 DNA sequence: TGTGCCAGCGGGAGGGGAGAGTATGGCTACACCTTC. Translation gives CASGRGEYGYTF.

V is TRBV3-1 (or the pseudogene TRBV3-2) and J is TRBJ2-1, with 8 bases that match TRBD2. CDR1 and CDR2 from the germline V gene are LGHDT and YNNKEL (reference sequence). V trimming: 4 bases; J trimming: 0 bases; junction bases outside the gene matches: 8. The CDR3 has 17 residues. CDR3 DNA: TGTGCCAGCAGCCCCCTAACCAGCGGGAGCTCCTACAATGAGCAGTTCTTC. This translates into CASSPLTSGSSYNEQFF.

This clone was observed many times. The J gene is TRBJ1-5, the V gene TRBV3-1 (or the pseudogene TRBV3-2); TRBD1 is a possible D gene (5 bases). Germline V gene lookup returns CDR1 LGHDT and CDR2 YNNKEL (reference sequence). Trimming left V 6 bases short and J 3 bases short, with 18 bases between. CDR3 length equals 16 residues. The DNA for the CDR3 is TGTGCCAGCAGTGCTAAGGACGGGGGTATCAATCAGCCCCAGCATTTT. Encoded protein: CASSAKDGGINQPQHF.

The genes are TRBV15 and TRBJ1-2; TRBD1 agrees at 10 bases. Germline V gives CDR1 LNHNV, CDR2 YYDKDF (reference sequence). This CDR3 comprises 15 residues. J was trimmed by 6 bases and V by 5 bases; bases with no gene match: 9. CDR3 protein: CATSAWDRGDNGYTF. The CDR3 region has the DNA TGTGCCACCAGCGCATGGGACAGGGGAGATAATGGCTACACCTTC.